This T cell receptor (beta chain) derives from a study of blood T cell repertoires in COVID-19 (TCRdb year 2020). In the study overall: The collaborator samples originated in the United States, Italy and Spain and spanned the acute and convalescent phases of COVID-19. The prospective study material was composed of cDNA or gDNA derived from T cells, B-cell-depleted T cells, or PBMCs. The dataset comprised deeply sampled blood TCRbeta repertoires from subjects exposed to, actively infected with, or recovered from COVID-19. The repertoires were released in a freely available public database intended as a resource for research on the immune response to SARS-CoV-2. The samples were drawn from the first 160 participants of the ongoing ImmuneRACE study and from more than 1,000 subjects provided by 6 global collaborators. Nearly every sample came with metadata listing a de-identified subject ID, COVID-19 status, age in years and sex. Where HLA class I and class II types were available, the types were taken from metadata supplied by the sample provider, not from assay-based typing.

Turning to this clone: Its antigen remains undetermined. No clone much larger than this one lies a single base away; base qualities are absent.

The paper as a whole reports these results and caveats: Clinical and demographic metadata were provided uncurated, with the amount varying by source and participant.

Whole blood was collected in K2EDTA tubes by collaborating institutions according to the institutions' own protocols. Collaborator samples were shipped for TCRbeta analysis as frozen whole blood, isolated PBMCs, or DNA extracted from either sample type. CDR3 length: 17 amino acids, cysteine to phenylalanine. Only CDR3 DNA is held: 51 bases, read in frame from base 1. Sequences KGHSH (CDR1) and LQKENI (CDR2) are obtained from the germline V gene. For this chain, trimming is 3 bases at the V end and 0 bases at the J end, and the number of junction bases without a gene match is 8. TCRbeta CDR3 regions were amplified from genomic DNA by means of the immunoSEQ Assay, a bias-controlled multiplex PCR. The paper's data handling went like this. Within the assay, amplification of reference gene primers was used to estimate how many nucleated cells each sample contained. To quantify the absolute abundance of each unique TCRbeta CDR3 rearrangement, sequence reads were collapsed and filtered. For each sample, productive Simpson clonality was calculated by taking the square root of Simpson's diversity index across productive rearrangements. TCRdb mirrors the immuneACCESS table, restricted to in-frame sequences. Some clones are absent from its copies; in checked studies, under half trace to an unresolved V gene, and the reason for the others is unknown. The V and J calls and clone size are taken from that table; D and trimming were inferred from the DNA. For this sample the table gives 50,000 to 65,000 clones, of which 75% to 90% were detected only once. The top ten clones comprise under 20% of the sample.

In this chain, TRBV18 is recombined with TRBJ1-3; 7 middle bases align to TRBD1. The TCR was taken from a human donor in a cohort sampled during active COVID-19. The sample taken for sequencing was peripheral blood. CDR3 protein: CASSPGQLLSSGNTIYF. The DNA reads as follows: TGTGCCAGCTCACCGGGACAGCTCTTGAGCTCTGGAAACACCATATATTTT.